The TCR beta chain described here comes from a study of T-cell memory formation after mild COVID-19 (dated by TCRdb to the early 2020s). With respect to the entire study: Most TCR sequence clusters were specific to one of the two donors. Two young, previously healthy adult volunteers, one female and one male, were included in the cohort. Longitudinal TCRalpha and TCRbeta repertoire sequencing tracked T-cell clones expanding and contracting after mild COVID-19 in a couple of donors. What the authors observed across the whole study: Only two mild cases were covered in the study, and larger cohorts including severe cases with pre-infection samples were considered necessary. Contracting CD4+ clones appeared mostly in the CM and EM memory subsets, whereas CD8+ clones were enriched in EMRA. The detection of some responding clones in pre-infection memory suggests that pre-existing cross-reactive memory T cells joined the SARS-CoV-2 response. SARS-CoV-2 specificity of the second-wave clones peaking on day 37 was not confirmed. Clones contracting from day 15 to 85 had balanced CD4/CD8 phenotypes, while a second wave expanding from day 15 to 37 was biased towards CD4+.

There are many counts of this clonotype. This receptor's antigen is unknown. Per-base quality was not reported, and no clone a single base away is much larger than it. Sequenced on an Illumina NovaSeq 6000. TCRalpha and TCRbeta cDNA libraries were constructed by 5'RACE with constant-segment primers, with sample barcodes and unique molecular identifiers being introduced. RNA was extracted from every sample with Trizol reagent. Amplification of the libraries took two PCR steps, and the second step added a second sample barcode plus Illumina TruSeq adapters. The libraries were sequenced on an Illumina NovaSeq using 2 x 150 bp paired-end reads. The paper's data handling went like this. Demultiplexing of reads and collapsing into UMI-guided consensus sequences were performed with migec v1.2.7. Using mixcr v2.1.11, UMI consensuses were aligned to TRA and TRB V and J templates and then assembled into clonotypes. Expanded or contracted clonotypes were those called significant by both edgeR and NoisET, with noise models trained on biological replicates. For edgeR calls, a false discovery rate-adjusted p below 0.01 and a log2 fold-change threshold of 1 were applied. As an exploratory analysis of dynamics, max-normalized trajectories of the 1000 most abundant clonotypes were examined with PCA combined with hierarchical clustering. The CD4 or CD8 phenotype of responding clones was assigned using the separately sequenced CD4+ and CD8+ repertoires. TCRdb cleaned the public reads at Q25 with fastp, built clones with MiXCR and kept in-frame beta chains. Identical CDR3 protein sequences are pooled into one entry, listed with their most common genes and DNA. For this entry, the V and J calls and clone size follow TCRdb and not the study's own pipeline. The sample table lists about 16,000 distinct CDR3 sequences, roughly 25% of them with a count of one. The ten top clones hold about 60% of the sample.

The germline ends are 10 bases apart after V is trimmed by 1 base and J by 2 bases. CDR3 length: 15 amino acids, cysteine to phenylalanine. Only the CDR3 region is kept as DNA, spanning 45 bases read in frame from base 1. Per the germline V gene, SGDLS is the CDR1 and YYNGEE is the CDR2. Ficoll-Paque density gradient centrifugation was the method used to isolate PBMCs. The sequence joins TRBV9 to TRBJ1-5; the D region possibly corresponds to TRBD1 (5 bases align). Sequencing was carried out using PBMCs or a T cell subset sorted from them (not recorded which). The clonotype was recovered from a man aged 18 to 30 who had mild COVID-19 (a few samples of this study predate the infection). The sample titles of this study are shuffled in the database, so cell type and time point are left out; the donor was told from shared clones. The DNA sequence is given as TGTGCCAGCAGCGTAACAGCAGGGCGCAATCAGCCCCAGCATTTT. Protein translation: CASSVTAGRNQPQHF. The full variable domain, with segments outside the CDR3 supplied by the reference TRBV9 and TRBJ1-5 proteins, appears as DSGVTQTPKHLITATGQRVTLRCSPRSGDLSVYWYQQSLDQGLQFLIQYYNGEERAKGNILERFSAQQFPDLHSELNLSSLELGDSALYFCASSVTAGRNQPQHFGDGTRLSIL.